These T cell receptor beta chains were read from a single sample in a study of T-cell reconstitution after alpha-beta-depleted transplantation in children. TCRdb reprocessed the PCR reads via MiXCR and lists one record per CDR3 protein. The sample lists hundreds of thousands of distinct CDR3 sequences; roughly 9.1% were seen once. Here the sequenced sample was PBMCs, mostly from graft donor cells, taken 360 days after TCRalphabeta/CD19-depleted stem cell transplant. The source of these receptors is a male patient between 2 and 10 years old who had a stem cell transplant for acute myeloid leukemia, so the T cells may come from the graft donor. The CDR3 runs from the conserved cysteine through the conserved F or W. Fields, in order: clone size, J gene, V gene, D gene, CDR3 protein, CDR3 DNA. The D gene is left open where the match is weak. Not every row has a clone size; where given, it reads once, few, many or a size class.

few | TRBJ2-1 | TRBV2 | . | CASSRGSSYNEQFF | TGTGCCAGCAGCCGGGGGAGCTCCTACAATGAGCAGTTCTTC
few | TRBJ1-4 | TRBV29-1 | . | CSSLDSYEKLFF | TGCAGCTCACTGGACAGCTATGAAAAACTGTTTTTT
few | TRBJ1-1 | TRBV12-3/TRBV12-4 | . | CASSLSRVNTEAFF | TGTGCCAGCAGTTTATCCCGGGTGAACACTGAAGCTTTCTTT
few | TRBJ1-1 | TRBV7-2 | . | CASSYRNPEAFF | TGTGCCAGCAGCTATCGGAACCCTGAAGCTTTCTTT
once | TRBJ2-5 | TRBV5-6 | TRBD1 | CAMGLTGVETQYF | TGTGCCATGGGCTTAACAGGGGTAGAGACCCAGTACTTC
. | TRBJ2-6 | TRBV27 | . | CASSVGFSGANVLTF | TGTGCCAGCAGTGTAGGGTTCTCTGGGGCCAACGTCCTGACTTTC
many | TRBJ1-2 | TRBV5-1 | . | CASSLDIAGYTF | TGCGCCAGCAGCTTGGACATCGCTGGCTACACCTTC
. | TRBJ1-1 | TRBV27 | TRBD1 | CASSFAGGTEAFF | TGTGCCAGCAGTTTCGCAGGGGGCACTGAAGCTTTCTTT
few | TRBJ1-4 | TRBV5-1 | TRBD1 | CASSLEQGFEKLFF | TGCGCCAGCAGCTTGGAACAGGGGTTTGAAAAACTGTTTTTT
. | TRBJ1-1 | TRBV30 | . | CAWSVMNTEAFF | TGTGCCTGGAGTGTGATGAACACTGAAGCTTTCTTT
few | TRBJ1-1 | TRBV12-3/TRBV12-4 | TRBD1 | CASRIDRGLYEAFF | TGTGCCAGCAGAATCGACAGGGGGCTTTATGAAGCTTTCTTT
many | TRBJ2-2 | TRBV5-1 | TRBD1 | CASSSTGATGELFF | TGCGCCAGCAGCTCAACAGGGGCCACCGGGGAGCTGTTTTTT
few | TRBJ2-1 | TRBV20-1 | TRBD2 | CSAIGFTETSGGNEQFF | TGCAGTGCTATCGGTTTTACAGAGACTAGCGGGGGCAATGAGCAGTTCTTC
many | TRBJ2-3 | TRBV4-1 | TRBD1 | CASSRQGADTQYF | TGCGCCAGCAGCCGCCAGGGGGCAGATACGCAGTATTTT
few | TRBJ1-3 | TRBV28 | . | CASTDSRWYTIYF | TGTGCCAGCACCGACAGCCGGTGGTACACCATATATTTT
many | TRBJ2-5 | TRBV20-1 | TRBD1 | CSVYGTGGPSQETQYF | TGCAGTGTTTACGGGACAGGGGGTCCTTCACAAGAGACCCAGTACTTC
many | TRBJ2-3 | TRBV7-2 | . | CASSLARSNPTDTQYF | TGTGCCAGCAGCTTAGCCAGGTCAAACCCCACAGATACGCAGTATTTT
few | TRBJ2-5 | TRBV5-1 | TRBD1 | CASSSYRDRALETQYF | TGCGCCAGCAGCTCCTACCGGGACAGGGCCTTGGAGACCCAGTACTTC
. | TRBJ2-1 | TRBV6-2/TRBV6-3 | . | CASSYSRVSWNEQFF | TGTGCCAGCAGTTACTCGAGAGTCTCCTGGAATGAGCAGTTCTTC
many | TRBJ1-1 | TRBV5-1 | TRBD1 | CASSLDAGGLVEAFF | TGCGCCAGCAGCTTGGACGCAGGGGGCTTGGTTGAAGCTTTCTTT
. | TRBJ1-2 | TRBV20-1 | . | CSARVAGKSNYGYTF | TGCAGTGCTAGAGTTGCAGGGAAGTCTAACTATGGCTACACCTTC
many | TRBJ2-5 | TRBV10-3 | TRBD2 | CAISDRTSGGLQETQYF | TGTGCCATCAGTGATCGGACTAGCGGGGGCCTCCAAGAGACCCAGTACTTC
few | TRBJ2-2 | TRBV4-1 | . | CASSQEVGRRTGELFF | TGCGCCAGCAGCCAAGAAGTTGGAAGGAGAACCGGGGAGCTGTTTTTT
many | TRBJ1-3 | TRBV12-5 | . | CASGSGLVSGNTIYF | TGTGCTAGTGGTTCGGGCTTAGTCTCTGGAAACACCATATATTTT
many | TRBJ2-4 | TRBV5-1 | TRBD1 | CASSLGQGENIQYF | TGCGCCAGCAGCTTGGGACAGGGAGAAAACATTCAGTACTTC
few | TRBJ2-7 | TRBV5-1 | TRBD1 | CASSTTWLPDRDEQYF | TGCGCCAGCAGCACGACTTGGCTACCGGACAGGGACGAGCAGTACTTC
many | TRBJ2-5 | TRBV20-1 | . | CSARDSGETQYF | TGCAGTGCTAGAGATTCCGGAGAGACCCAGTACTTC
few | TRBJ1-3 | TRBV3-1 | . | CASSQDLGIFGNTIYF | TGTGCCAGCAGCCAAGATCTAGGGATTTTTGGAAACACCATATATTTT
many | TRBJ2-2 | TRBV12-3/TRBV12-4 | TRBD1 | CASRGDRGTDTGELFF | TGTGCCAGCAGGGGGGACAGGGGAACGGACACCGGGGAGCTGTTTTTT
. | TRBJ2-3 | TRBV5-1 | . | CASSSPRGRGGLDTQYF | TGCGCCAGCAGCTCGCCCAGGGGGCGGGGGGGCCTGGATACGCAGTATTTT
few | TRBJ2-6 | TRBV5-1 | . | CASSLGLLSGANVLTF | TGCGCCAGCAGCTTGGGGCTCCTGTCTGGGGCCAACGTCCTGACTTTC
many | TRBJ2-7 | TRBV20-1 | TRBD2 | CSAREGSLNEQYF | TGCAGTGCCCGGGAGGGTTCTCTTAACGAGCAGTACTTC
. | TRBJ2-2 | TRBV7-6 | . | CASSIMGGLNTGELFF | TGTGCCAGCAGCATAATGGGGGGATTGAACACCGGGGAGCTGTTTTTT
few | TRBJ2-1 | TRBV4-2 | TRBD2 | CASSQDLASGIYNEQFF | TGTGCCAGCAGCCAAGACCTCGCTAGCGGTATCTACAATGAGCAGTTCTTC
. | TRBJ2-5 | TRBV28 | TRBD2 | CASSLWASGSKETQYF | TGTGCCAGCAGTTTATGGGCTAGCGGGAGCAAAGAGACCCAGTACTTC
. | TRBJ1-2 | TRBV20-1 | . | CSAPPPRRDYGYTF | TGCAGTGCTCCACCTCCCCGGCGGGACTATGGCTACACCTTC
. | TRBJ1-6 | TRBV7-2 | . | CASSPSGPNYSPLHF | TGTGCCAGCAGCCCCTCAGGACCTAACTATTCACCCCTCCACTTT
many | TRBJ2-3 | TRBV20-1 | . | CSARPGTTDTQYF | TGCAGTGCTAGGCCTGGGACCACAGATACGCAGTATTTT
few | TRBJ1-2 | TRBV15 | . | CATSRDLGGYGYTF | TGTGCCACCAGCAGAGATCTAGGGGGCTATGGCTACACCTTC
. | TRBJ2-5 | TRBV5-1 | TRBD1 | CASSLVPGTGKGETQYF | TGCGCCAGCAGCTTGGTCCCTGGGACAGGGAAAGGAGAGACCCAGTACTTC
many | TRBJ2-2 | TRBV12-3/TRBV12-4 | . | CASSLLGPSDITGELFF | TGTGCCAGCAGTTTACTCGGACCCTCGGATATCACCGGGGAGCTGTTTTTT
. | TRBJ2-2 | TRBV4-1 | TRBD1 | CASSSGGSTGELFF | TGCGCCAGCAGCTCAGGGGGTAGCACCGGGGAGCTGTTTTTT
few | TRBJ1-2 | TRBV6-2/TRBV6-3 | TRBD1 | CASSNTRTGEIYGYTF | TGTGCCAGCAGTAACACCAGGACAGGGGAGATCTATGGCTACACCTTC
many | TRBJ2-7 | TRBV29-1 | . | CSVEAIDSYEQYF | TGCAGCGTTGAAGCGATCGACAGCTACGAGCAGTACTTC
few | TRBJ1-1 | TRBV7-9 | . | CASSPPGRMNTEAFF | TGTGCCAGCAGCCCCCCGGGACGGATGAACACTGAAGCTTTCTTT
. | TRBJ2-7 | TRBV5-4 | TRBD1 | CASSFDPTGGYEQYF | TGTGCCAGCAGCTTTGACCCGACAGGGGGCTACGAGCAGTACTTC
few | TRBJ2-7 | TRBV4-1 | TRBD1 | CASSQYETGAYEQYF | TGCGCCAGCAGCCAATATGAGACAGGGGCCTACGAGCAGTACTTC
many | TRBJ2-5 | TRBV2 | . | CASSRVFQETQYF | TGTGCCAGCAGCAGGGTTTTCCAAGAGACCCAGTACTTC